Shown below are 14 T cell receptor beta chains from a single sample sequenced in a study of radiation and T cells in renal cell carcinoma. Assay used: immunoSEQ multiplex PCR; TCRdb lists only in-frame clones, some missing. Of about 22,000 clones listed, more than 40% are singletons. Treatment described: 15 Gy SBRT to primary tumor, nephrectomy 4 weeks later. The starting material was tumor tissue, obtained from a patient whose treatment included radiotherapy and nephrectomy. The receptor source for this set is a woman aged 45-59 years with renal cell carcinoma.

The rearrangement links TRBV30 to TRBJ1-4, with D possibly matching TRBD1 (5 bases). The CDR3 loop spans 16 amino acids. Germline V gene lookup returns CDR1 GTSNPN and CDR2 SVGIG (reference sequence). V was trimmed by 2 bases and J by 5 bases, leaving 18 bases between them. Here the CDR3 DNA reads TGTGCCTGGAGTCTGGGGGTGGGTTTTGTGAATGAAAAACTGTTTTTT. Protein product: CAWSLGVGFVNEKLFF.

The gene calls are TRBV5-1 and TRBJ1-3, with a possible D match to TRBD1 (6 bases). This CDR3 has 15 residues. V dropped 3 bases and J dropped 0 bases, with 10 bases sitting between them. The germline CDR1 and CDR2 sequences are SGHRS and YFSETQ. DNA for the CDR3: TGCGCCAGCAGCTACCAGGGGAACTCTGGAAACACCATATATTTT. Translation gives CASSYQGNSGNTIYF. The variable domain in full, completed from reference TRBV5-1 and TRBJ1-3, reads KAGVTQTPRYLIKTRGQQVTLSCSPISGHRSVSWYQQTPGQGLQFLFEYFSETQRNKGNFPGRFSGRQFSNSRSEMNVSTLELGDSALYLCASSYQGNSGNTIYFGEGSWLTVV.

The J gene is TRBJ1-6, the V gene TRBV5-5; D unresolved. Germline V CDR1 and CDR2: SGHKS, YYEKEE (reference sequence). The CDR3 runs to 15 residues. V dropped 4 bases and J dropped 9 bases, with 17 bases sitting between them. CDR3 in amino acids: CASSQGRNERSPLHF. CDR3 sequence (DNA): TGTGCCAGCAGCCAAGGACGGAATGAACGTTCACCCCTCCACTTT. The variable domain in full, completed from reference TRBV5-5 and TRBJ1-6, reads DAGVTQSPTHLIKTRGQQVTLRCSPISGHKSVSWYQQVLGQGPQFIFQYYEKEERGRGNFPDRFSARQFPNYSSELNVNALLLGDSALYLCASSQGRNERSPLHFGNGTRLTVT.

This clone was observed a few times. J is TRBJ2-2 and V is TRBV4-2; D is unclear. The V end was cut by 0 bases, the J end by 7 bases, with 6 bases between. The CDR3 contains 13 residues. CDR1 is LGHNA and CDR2 is YNFKEQ in the germline V gene. CDR3 residues: CASSQEVFGELFF. CDR3 sequence (DNA): TGTGCCAGCAGCCAAGAAGTCTTCGGGGAGCTGTTTTTT.

This clone was counted between two and nine times. This chain links TRBV5-6 with TRBJ1-6; weak D call: TRBD1 (5 bases). There are 13 residues in the CDR3. The ends were cut back, 4 bases at V and 7 bases at J, with 9 bases in the middle. Per germline, CDR1 SGHDT and CDR2 YYEEEE. The CDR3 DNA is TGTGCCAGCAGCGGGGACCGAAATTCACCCCTCCACTTT. It specifies CASSGDRNSPLHF.

The chain couples TRBV9 to TRBJ2-1; D might be TRBD2 (6 bases). In germline, CDR1 is SGDLS, CDR2 YYNGEE. The length of the CDR3 is 16 residues. Trimming took off 3 bases at V and 6 bases at J, with 19 bases between the two ends. This CDR3 reads CASSATLALGSNEQFF. As DNA, the CDR3 is TGTGCCAGCAGCGCCACTCTAGCGCTAGGCTCCAATGAGCAGTTCTTC.

This clone was seen a handful of times. A junction boundary mismatches the germline segment, possibly from a read error. This chain connects TRBV7-7 to TRBJ2-5; D remains ambiguous. The length of the CDR3 is 13 residues. CDR1 and CDR2 from the germline V gene are SSHAT and FNYEAQ (reference sequence). The CDR3, as DNA: TGTGCTAGCAGCTTATCAGAAAAAGAGACCCAGTACTTC. Translated: CASSLSEKETQYF.

This clone was counted a few times. The rearrangement uses TRBV5-1 and TRBJ1-2; D possibly corresponds to TRBD1 (6 bases). CDR1 and CDR2 (germline): SGHRS, YFSETQ. Trimming cost V 0 bases and J 1 base, with 10 bases left between them. This CDR3 is built from 15 residues. CDR3 sequence: CASSLGQEFNYGYTF. CDR3 in DNA: TGCGCCAGCAGCTTGGGACAGGAGTTTAACTATGGCTACACCTTC.

The chain employs TRBV23-1 and TRBJ1-5, with unresolved D. TRBV23-1 is an open reading frame, and its role is uncertain. V shed 3 bases and J shed 4 bases, with 19 bases lying between them. CDR3 length equals 17 residues. The DNA of the CDR3 is TGCGCCAGCAGTCACTCACGCCTTCCGGGCCAGAATCAGCCCCAGCATTTT. Translation: CASSHSRLPGQNQPQHF.

This clone was counted between two and nine times. This chain links TRBV6-6 with TRBJ1-2; TRBD1 is a possible D gene (5 bases). CDR3 length equals 16 residues. Germline assignment: CDR1 MNHNY and CDR2 SVGAGI (reference sequence). V lost 7 bases, J lost 0 bases, and 18 bases lay in between. As DNA, the CDR3 is TGTGCCAGCACCCACCCGCCGGACATATCTAACTATGGCTACACCTTC. Protein: CASTHPPDISNYGYTF.

The gene calls are TRBV11-2 and TRBJ2-1; 7 nucleotides match TRBD1. Germline CDR1 is SGHAT and CDR2 is FQNNGV. The V gene end was trimmed by 4 bases and the J gene end by 6 bases; junction bases not matched to a gene: 9. This CDR3 is built from 15 residues. CDR3 nucleotide sequence: TGTGCCAGCAGCTCATTTTCCGGGACAGTCAATGAGCAGTTCTTC. It is translated as CASSSFSGTVNEQFF.

The chain is built from TRBV4-3 and TRBJ2-5; 9 nucleotides agree with TRBD2. In germline, CDR1 is LGHNA, CDR2 YSLEER. The CDR3 has 20 amino acids. V lost 0 bases, J lost 4 bases, and 18 bases stayed unmatched. The CDR3 nucleotides read TGCGCCAGCAGCCAAGATGTGTCTAGCGGGGCTTCCCGCATAACAGAGACCCAGTACTTC. This sequence encodes CASSQDVSSGASRITETQYF.

The chain has TRBV2 and TRBJ1-2, with D possibly being TRBD1 (5 bases). The CDR3 runs to 12 residues. V dropped 4 bases and J dropped 8 bases, with 11 bases sitting between them. Germline CDR1 SNHLY, CDR2 FYNNEI. The CDR3 DNA follows: TGTGCCAGCAGTGGGGCAGGGATCGGCTACACCTTC. It specifies CASSGAGIGYTF.

V is TRBV9 and J is TRBJ2-1; D not resolved. Germline V gene data show CDR1 as SGDLS and CDR2 as YYNGEE. V was cut by 4 bases and J by 0 bases, with 14 bases left in between. The CDR3 has 16 amino acids. CDR3 sequence reads: CASSSRTVSSYNEQFF. The CDR3 DNA is TGTGCCAGCAGCTCCCGGACGGTAAGCTCCTACAATGAGCAGTTCTTC.